This T cell receptor beta chain was captured in a study of OX40 agonist ivuxolimab in advanced cancers. The method was immunoSEQ multiplex PCR; TCRdb's version includes in-frame clones alone and lacks a portion of them. The sample has 70,000 or so clones, around 80% seen once. Germline V gene sequence: CDR1 SNHLY, CDR2 FYNNEI. J lost 0 bases, V lost 4 bases, and 5 bases had no gene match. The CDR3 extends over 17 amino acids. The clonotype was recovered from an adult with an advanced solid tumor such as melanoma, head and neck, liver or kidney cancer. V usage is TRBV2 and J usage is TRBJ2-6, with TRBD1 matching over 8 bases. The material was CD4+ or CD8+ T cells sorted from blood, obtained in a trial of the OX40 agonist ivuxolimab. CDR3 region: CASSVDRVDSGANVLTF. CDR3 coding DNA: TGTGCCAGCAGTGTGGACAGGGTCGACTCTGGGGCCAACGTCCTGACTTTC. Complete variable domain (other parts from reference TRBV2 and TRBJ2-6): EPEVTQTPSHQVTQMGQEVILRCVPISNHLYFYWYRQILGQKVEFLVSFYNNEISEKSEIFDDQFSVERPDGSNFTLKIRSTKLEDSAMYFCASSVDRVDSGANVLTFGAGSRLTVL.